This is a list of T cell receptor beta chains from one sample in a study of blood T cell repertoires in COVID-19. Repertoires were generated with immunoSEQ multiplex PCR, while TCRdb's copy carries only in-frame clones and drops some. The sample consists of 75,000 to 100,000 clones, around nine tenths of them appearing once. Sequencing was carried out using peripheral blood. Receptor source: a human donor in a cohort sampled during active COVID-19. CDR3s include the opening cysteine and the closing phenylalanine or tryptophan. A D gene is named only where the DNA matches it firmly. Size is stated for part of the rows, as once, few or many counts, or as a class when the clone is expanded.

cdr3_aa,cdr3_nt,j_call,d_call,v_call,clone_size
CASSYSSYRPLGYTF,TGTGCCAGCAGTTACTCGAGCTACAGACCTCTTGGCTACACCTTC,TRBJ1-2,.,TRBV6-2/TRBV6-3,.
CASSYEGDGYTF,TGTGCCAGCAGTTACGAGGGGGACGGCTACACCTTC,TRBJ1-2,.,TRBV6-5,.
CAWSVSPGGYEQYF,TGTGCCTGGAGTGTATCCCCAGGGGGATACGAGCAGTACTTC,TRBJ2-7,TRBD1,TRBV30,.
CAWAPAGITGNTIYF,TGTGCCTGGGCCCCGGCAGGGATAACAGGAAACACCATATATTTT,TRBJ1-3,.,TRBV30,.
CASSFSNEQFF,TGTGCCAGCAGCTTTAGCAATGAGCAGTTCTTC,TRBJ2-1,.,TRBV7-9,.
CASSFFAGGAMDTQYF,TGTGCCAGCAGTTTTTTTGCGGGGGGGGCAATGGATACGCAGTATTTT,TRBJ2-3,TRBD2,TRBV28,.
CASSLDLGDGYTF,TGCGCCAGCAGCTTGGATTTGGGAGATGGCTACACCTTC,TRBJ1-2,.,TRBV5-1,.
CASSQGLPGQGNEKLFF,TGTGCCAGCAGCCAAGGGTTACCGGGACAGGGGAATGAAAAACTGTTTTTT,TRBJ1-4,TRBD1,TRBV13,few
CASSLVSDEQYF,TGTGCCAGCAGCTTAGTTTCCGACGAGCAGTACTTC,TRBJ2-7,.,TRBV7-9,.
CASSVRAREKLFF,TGTGCCAGCAGTGTACGAGCCCGTGAAAAACTGTTTTTT,TRBJ1-4,.,TRBV27,.
CASTDRGNTDTQYF,TGCGCCAGCACCGACAGGGGGAATACAGATACGCAGTATTTT,TRBJ2-3,TRBD1,TRBV10-2,.
CASSLGRDYGYTF,TGTGCCAGCAGCTTAGGTCGGGACTATGGCTACACCTTC,TRBJ1-2,.,TRBV7-9,.
CASSQLAGGRIYNEQFF,TGTGCCAGCAGCCAACTAGCGGGAGGGCGAATATACAATGAGCAGTTCTTC,TRBJ2-1,TRBD2,TRBV3-1/TRBV3-2,.
CATSETGREQYF,TGTGCCACTTCTGAGACAGGCCGCGAGCAGTACTTC,TRBJ2-7,.,TRBV19,few
CAISGTGDQPQHF,TGTGCCATCAGTGGGACAGGGGATCAGCCCCAGCATTTT,TRBJ1-5,TRBD1,TRBV10-3,.
CASSYGLADSYEQYF,TGTGCCAGCAGTTACGGACTAGCGGACTCCTACGAGCAGTACTTC,TRBJ2-7,TRBD2,TRBV7-8,.
CASSLGLAGEQFF,TGTGCCAGCAGTTTGGGACTAGCGGGGGAGCAGTTCTTC,TRBJ2-1,TRBD2,TRBV12-3/TRBV12-4,.
CASSYLAGAGELFF,TGCGCCAGCAGCTACTTAGCGGGAGCCGGGGAGCTGTTTTTT,TRBJ2-2,TRBD2,TRBV5-1,once
CASSFSDAGFHAEAFF,TGTGCCAGCAGCTTTTCCGACGCCGGGTTCCACGCTGAAGCTTTCTTT,TRBJ1-1,.,TRBV11-2,.
CAVFATSGFTDTQYF,TGTGCCGTCTTTGCGACTAGCGGCTTCACAGATACGCAGTATTTT,TRBJ2-3,TRBD2,TRBV6-5,once
CASSFRQGTEAFF,TGTGCCAGCAGCTTTCGGCAGGGCACTGAAGCTTTCTTT,TRBJ1-1,.,TRBV27,.
CASSLESMNTEAFF,TGTGCCAGCAGTTTAGAGAGTATGAACACTGAAGCTTTCTTT,TRBJ1-1,.,TRBV27,.
CASSLLAGGSDTQYF,TGCGCCAGCAGTTTGCTAGCGGGGGGGTCAGATACGCAGTATTTT,TRBJ2-3,TRBD2,TRBV5-1,.
CAWTAQGARPTGYTF,TGTGCCTGGACCGCACAGGGGGCGCGGCCCACTGGCTACACCTTC,TRBJ1-2,TRBD1,TRBV30,once
CASSLAQGSGANVLTF,TGCGCCAGCAGCTTGGCACAGGGTTCTGGGGCCAACGTCCTGACTTTC,TRBJ2-6,.,TRBV5-1,.
CSVAIIAGPYNEQFF,TGCAGCGTTGCTATAATAGCGGGCCCCTACAATGAGCAGTTCTTC,TRBJ2-1,TRBD2,TRBV29-1,.
CASSREANTEAFF,TGTGCCAGCTCACGGGAGGCGAACACTGAAGCTTTCTTT,TRBJ1-1,.,TRBV18,.
CATKPSVSPYNEQFF,TGTGCCACTAAACCTAGCGTCTCCCCCTACAATGAGCAGTTCTTC,TRBJ2-1,.,TRBV6-7,few
CASSPTSAANTGELFF,TGTGCCAGCAGCCCTACTAGCGCGGCCAACACCGGGGAGCTGTTTTTT,TRBJ2-2,TRBD2,TRBV7-9,.
CATRAPGGNSGNTIYF,TGTGCCACCAGGGCCCCTGGCGGGAACTCTGGAAACACCATATATTTT,TRBJ1-3,.,TRBV15,.
CASTEQGFDGYTF,TGTGCCAGCACCGAACAGGGATTCGATGGCTACACCTTC,TRBJ1-2,.,TRBV25-1,.
CASAGQGGTEAFF,TGTGCCAGCGCCGGACAGGGGGGCACTGAAGCTTTCTTT,TRBJ1-1,TRBD1,TRBV2,.
CASSPPPKGVNEQFF,TGTGCCAGCAGTCCCCCCCCGAAGGGGGTCAATGAGCAGTTCTTC,TRBJ2-1,.,TRBV27,.
CASSRTKWTSGSYNEQFF,TGTGCCAGCAGCCGAACCAAGTGGACTAGCGGGTCCTACAATGAGCAGTTCTTC,TRBJ2-1,TRBD2,TRBV28,.
CASSYSWTGDQPQHF,TGTGCCAGCAGTTACTCATGGACAGGGGATCAGCCCCAGCATTTT,TRBJ1-5,TRBD1,TRBV6-5,.
CASSQDAGYNEQFF,TGCGCCAGCAGCCAAGACGCGGGCTACAATGAGCAGTTCTTC,TRBJ2-1,.,TRBV4-1,.
CASSLGPNTDTQYF,TGTGCCAGCAGCTTGGGTCCAAACACAGATACGCAGTATTTT,TRBJ2-3,.,TRBV5-6,once
CASSVLSRLGSDEQFF,TGTGCCAGCAGTGTATTATCCCGGCTAGGATCCGATGAGCAGTTCTTC,TRBJ2-1,.,TRBV2,.
CASSLPGANTGELFF,TGCGCCAGCAGCTTACCCGGGGCGAACACCGGGGAGCTGTTTTTT,TRBJ2-2,.,TRBV5-1,.
CASSSPDSKETQYF,TGCGCCAGCAGCTCCCCGGACAGCAAAGAGACCCAGTACTTC,TRBJ2-5,.,TRBV5-1,.
CAWSVQPGGAEAFF,TGTGCCTGGAGTGTACAGCCGGGGGGGGCTGAAGCTTTCTTT,TRBJ1-1,.,TRBV30,.